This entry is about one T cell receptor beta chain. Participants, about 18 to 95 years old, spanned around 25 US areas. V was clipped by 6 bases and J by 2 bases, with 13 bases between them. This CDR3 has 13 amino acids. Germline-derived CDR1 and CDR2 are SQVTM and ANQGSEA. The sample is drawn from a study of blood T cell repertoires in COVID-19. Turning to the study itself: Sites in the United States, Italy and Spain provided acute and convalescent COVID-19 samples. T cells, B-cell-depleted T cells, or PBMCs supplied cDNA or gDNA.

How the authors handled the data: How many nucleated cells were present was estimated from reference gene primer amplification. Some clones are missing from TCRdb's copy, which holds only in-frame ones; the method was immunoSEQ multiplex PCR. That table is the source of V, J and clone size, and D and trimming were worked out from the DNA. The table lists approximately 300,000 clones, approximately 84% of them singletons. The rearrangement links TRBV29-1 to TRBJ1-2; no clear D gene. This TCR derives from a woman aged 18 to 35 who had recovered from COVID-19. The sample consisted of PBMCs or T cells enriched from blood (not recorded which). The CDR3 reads CSVESPTNYGYTF. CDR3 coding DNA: TGCAGCGTCGAATCCCCTACCAACTATGGCTACACCTTC.